This T cell receptor beta chain was found in a study of CD8+ T cells in alopecia areata. Study-wide results and caveats: Treatment with tofacitinib significantly lowered scalp clonality and reduced expanded CD8+ clones among the top 100. Lesional scalp, notably in alopecia totalis/universalis, had clonality above that of normal scalp. Researchers reported that TCR sharing among patients proved less clear than in mice, possibly HLA-linked.

Germline V gives CDR1 MNHNY, CDR2 SVGAGI (reference sequence). The V and J ends lost 6 bases and 4 bases, in that order; junction bases with no gene match: 5. The CDR3 runs to 15 residues. This clone was found a few times. Its antigen is as yet unknown. Stated treatment: oral pan-JAK inhibitor, 5-10 mg twice daily. Sequencing used cDNA as its template, made by extracting RNA and reverse transcribing it. Repertoires were generated with immunoSEQ multiplex PCR, while TCRdb's copy carries only in-frame clones and drops some. Of roughly 190,000 clones detected, 55% to 70% appear once; the ten largest clones hold less than 0.8%.

The source of this sequence is a human donor with alopecia areata. This sample comprised CD4+ T cells sorted from blood, obtained at week 4, from a patient treated with tofacitinib. The chain links TRBV6-6 to TRBJ2-6; 8 nucleotides align to TRBD1. The CDR3: CASSGQGTGANVLTF. The CDR3 DNA follows: TGTGCCAGCAGCGGACAGGGAACCGGGGCCAACGTCCTGACTTTC.